This T cell receptor (beta chain) stems from a study of T cells after yellow fever vaccination (dated by TCRdb to the late 2010s). For the wider study: Libraries from fractions with low cell numbers were prepared with the SMART-Seq v4 Ultra Low Input RNA kit. To follow T-cell clones before and after both primary and booster YFV17D yellow fever vaccination, bulk TCR alpha and beta repertoires underwent longitudinal sequencing. Two healthy male donors, one aged 18 to 30 and one aged 30 to 40 years, were included in the cohort. Blood samples were taken at several timepoints before and after primary and secondary immunization, and bulk PBMC replicates and cell subsets were isolated.

In its sample, this clonotype was seen a few times. Its antigen target is currently unknown. No base quality information exists; no much larger clone differs at one position. Per the publication, the treatment or condition label means: live attenuated yellow fever vaccine strain. At every blood-draw timepoint, two biological replicates of bulk PBMCs were collected. A standard Ficoll-Paque protocol was used to isolate PBMCs from peripheral blood. TriZol was used to extract RNA from bulk PBMCs, from CD4 and CD8 fractions, and from dextramer-positive and dextramer-negative fractions. Broader findings and caveats from the paper: Compared with the primary T-cell response, the secondary T-cell response was faster but weaker, reaching its peak on day 5 rather than on day 15. A small fraction of clonotypes appeared in both the CD4 and CD8 compartments, likely as a result of convergent recombination. Computational filtering was needed because FACS-sorted repertoires could contain abundant contaminating clonotypes from the bulk population. After the booster, most clones that had expanded after primary vaccination were detected again (around 97% of CD4 and around nine tenths of CD8), suggesting broad maintenance of memory. Because the study included only a couple of donors, the extent to which the findings can be generalized is limited.

Trimming costs V 3 bases and J 4 bases, and their ends lie 16 bases apart. The CDR3 starts with the cysteine, ends with the phenylalanine, and has 16 residues. Solely the CDR3 DNA is kept, with 48 bases framed from the first base. Synthesis of TCR cDNA relied on 5'RACE template switching, a step that introduced a universal primer site along with unique molecular identifiers. Priming for cDNA synthesis came from both the TCR alpha and TCR beta constant segments. Two PCR steps were used to amplify libraries, with sample barcodes and sequencing adapters being added in the second step. Libraries were sequenced on Illumina HiSeq 2500 (2x100 bp) or NovaSeq (2x150 bp). The published analysis was carried out like this. MIGEC was used to demultiplex reads and collapse the reads into UMI consensus sequences, and MiXCR was used for V(D)J alignment. Using edgeR on replicate PBMC samples, clonotypes were called vaccine-responding if FDR was below 0.01 and the log2 fold change was above 5 up to day 15. Bulk clonotypes were assigned CD4 or CD8 identity according to which sequenced CD4 or CD8 repertoire held them at higher abundance. The public reads were run again by TCRdb, first through fastp at Q25 and then through MiXCR, and only productive beta chains were kept. Each record represents a unique CDR3 protein, reported with the most common genes and DNA among its rows. The V and J calls reflect TCRdb's pipeline rather than the authors' work. The sample has about 350,000 distinct CDR3 sequences on record, approximately 10% of them singletons. The ten largest clonotypes hold about 17% of the sample.

This TCR was sampled from a young man who received the YFV17D yellow fever vaccine. The specimen comprised PBMCs, sampled on the day of the first yellow fever vaccination. The sequence is built from TRBV12-3 or TRBV12-4 and TRBJ2-1, and TRBD2 may be the D gene, going by 6 matching bases. The CDR3 here reads CASSFPAAGTYNEQFF. In nucleotides, the sequence is TGTGCCAGCAGTTTTCCGGCGGCAGGGACTTACAATGAGCAGTTCTTC.